This T cell receptor (beta chain) was observed in a study of blood T cell repertoires in COVID-19. The CDR3 is 16 amino acids. Looked up from germline, CDR1 is LGHDT and CDR2 is YNNKEL (reference sequence). V trimming: 4 bases; J trimming: 2 bases; junction bases outside the gene matches: 9. The data were produced by immunoSEQ multiplex PCR, yet TCRdb's version contains in-frame clones alone and is incomplete. This table holds about 290,000 clones, roughly 89% found once. The chain carries TRBV3-1 (or the pseudogene TRBV3-2) and TRBJ2-7; 9 nucleotides line up with TRBD1. Sequencing was done on a sample of peripheral blood. The clonotype originates from a woman between 25 and 40 years old with active or convalescent COVID-19. The CDR3 sequence: CASSLAGTGYPYEQYF. The CDR3 nucleotides read TGTGCCAGCAGCCTCGCAGGGACAGGGTATCCCTACGAGCAGTACTTC.